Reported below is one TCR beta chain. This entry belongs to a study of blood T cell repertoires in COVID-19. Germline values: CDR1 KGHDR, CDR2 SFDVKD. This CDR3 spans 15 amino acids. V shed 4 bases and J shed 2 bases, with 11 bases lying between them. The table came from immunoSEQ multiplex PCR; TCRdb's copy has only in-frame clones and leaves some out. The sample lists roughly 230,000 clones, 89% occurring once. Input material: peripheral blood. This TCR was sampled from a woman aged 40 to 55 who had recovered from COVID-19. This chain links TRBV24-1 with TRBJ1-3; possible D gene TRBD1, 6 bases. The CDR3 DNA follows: TGTGCCACCAGTGACTCCGGGACACCTGGAAACACCATATATTTT. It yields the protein CATSDSGTPGNTIYF.